Below are 28 T cell receptor beta chains sequenced from a single sample in a study of shared T cell receptors in the human thymus (TCRdb year 2021). Libraries were built with the immunoSEQ multiplex PCR assay. The clones in this table, taken by TCRdb from immuneACCESS, are in-frame only. Not every clone is retained; where verified, under half of the shortfall comes from an unresolved V gene, and the cause of the rest is unknown. For this sample there are hundreds of thousands of clones; approximately 85% appear just once. The ten largest clones represent more than 0.008% of the sample. These data were likewise used in another study, on human thymus T cells.

Material for sequencing was thymocytes. Every receptor here comes from a girl in the first two years of life with a congenital heart defect. Donor details come from another sample of the same person, matched by shared clones.

This chain joins TRBV2 and TRBJ2-3; TRBD2 aligns across 7 bases. This CDR3 comprises 14 residues. CDR1 SNHLY and CDR2 FYNNEI come from the germline V gene. V trimming: 7 bases; J trimming: 2 bases; junction bases outside the gene matches: 6. The CDR3 DNA reads TGTGCCAGCACCCGGGGGGTAAACACAGATACGCAGTATTTT. Translating gives CASTRGVNTDTQYF.

This clone was counted a single time. This chain connects TRBV6-1 to TRBJ1-2; 7 positions agree with TRBD1. Germline V gives CDR1 MNHNS, CDR2 SASEGT. The CDR3 is made up of 18 amino acids. V lost 3 bases, J lost 3 bases, and 16 bases stayed unmatched. DNA for the CDR3: TGTGCCAGCAGTGATCCTTGCTATCACAGGGGTGTCGACTATGGCTACACCTTC. This sequence encodes CASSDPCYHRGVDYGYTF.

The chain recombines TRBV19 with TRBJ1-1; D possibly corresponds to TRBD1 (6 bases). Trimming cost V 7 bases and J 5 bases, with 26 bases left between them. The germline V gene encodes CDR1 LNHDA and CDR2 SQIVND (reference sequence). The CDR3 length is 17 residues. The DNA of the CDR3 is TGTGCCAGTACCCCCCCGGGCAGGGGAAGGGTTAGGACTGAAGCTTTCTTT. This encodes CASTPPGRGRVRTEAFF.

V is TRBV28 and J is TRBJ1-4, with 7 bases aligning to TRBD1. The germline gives CDR1 MDHEN, CDR2 SYDVKM. This CDR3 has 14 amino acids. Trimming cost V 6 bases and J 6 bases; bases outside gene matches: 7. In DNA form, the CDR3 reads TGTGCCAGCAGAAACACAGGGGAGTATGAAAAACTGTTTTTT. Encoded protein: CASRNTGEYEKLFF.

This chain joins TRBV6-1 and TRBJ1-3, with D unclear. Trimming removed 3 bases from V and 0 bases from J, with 12 bases in between. Germline values: CDR1 MNHNS, CDR2 SASEGT. The CDR3 covers 16 residues. CDR3 sequence: CASSDAGTNSGNTIYF. In DNA, the CDR3 is TGTGCCAGCAGTGACGCGGGCACAAACTCTGGAAACACCATATATTTT.

Written as DNA, the CDR3 is TGTGCCAGCACCGTCCTTACTAGCACAGATACGCAGTATTTT. Its protein is CASTVLTSTDTQYF. The rearrangement links TRBV6-6 to TRBJ2-3; D is unclear. The CDR3 covers 14 residues. Per germline, CDR1 MNHNY and CDR2 SVGAGI (reference sequence). V gave up 7 bases and J gave up 0 bases, with 11 bases separating them.

The V call is TRBV11-2, the J call TRBJ1-1; D uncertain. Deletions cut 2 bases from V and 1 base from J, with 11 bases between. In germline, CDR1 is SGHAT, CDR2 FQNNGV. The CDR3 contains 15 residues. CDR3 bases: TGTGCCAGCAGCTTACCTCCGGACTCGAACACTGAAGCTTTCTTT. This encodes CASSLPPDSNTEAFF.

V gene TRBV28 combines with J gene TRBJ2-3; 8 nucleotides agree with TRBD2. CDR1 is MDHEN, CDR2 SYDVKM, per germline. The trim removed 6 bases at V and 8 bases at J, leaving 13 bases unmatched. The CDR3 runs to 15 residues. This CDR3 reads CASSYSGPGGFTQYF. The CDR3 bases are TGTGCCAGCAGCTATTCCGGACCGGGGGGGTTTACGCAGTATTTT.

CDR3 residues: CATTSLQPHTGELFF. CDR3 sequence (DNA): TGTGCCACCACGAGCCTACAGCCGCACACCGGGGAGCTGTTTTTT. This chain joins TRBV15 and TRBJ2-2; D call uncertain. Deletions cut 7 bases from V and 3 bases from J, with 15 bases between. The CDR3 is 15 residues long. CDR1 and CDR2 (germline): LNHNV, YYDKDF (reference sequence).

The genes are TRBV5-1 and TRBJ2-1; D is unresolved. Germline V gene lookup returns CDR1 SGHRS and CDR2 YFSETQ. The CDR3 is made up of 15 amino acids. Trimming pared 4 bases from V and 0 bases from J, leaving 11 bases between. For the CDR3, the DNA is TGCGCCAGCAGCCCGCCCCTAGTCTCCTACAATGAGCAGTTCTTC. It translates to CASSPPLVSYNEQFF.

J is TRBJ1-3 and V is TRBV10-2, with D maybe TRBD1 (5 bases). Germline V gene lookup returns CDR1 WSHSY and CDR2 SAAADI. The CDR3 contains 13 residues. Trimming took 10 bases from V and 4 from J, leaving 14 bases between them. The CDR3, as DNA: TGCGCCACGGCGGGGGATGAAGGAAACACCATATATTTT. This encodes CATAGDEGNTIYF.

The chain is built from TRBV5-1 and TRBJ2-7, with unresolved D. The CDR3 runs to 13 residues. Between the trimmed V and J ends, which lost 4 bases and 7 bases, there was a span of 15 bases. Germline CDR1 SGHRS, CDR2 YFSETQ. The CDR3: CASSERVDGEQYF. The DNA for the CDR3 is TGCGCCAGCAGCGAACGAGTCGACGGGGAGCAGTACTTC.

The chain has TRBV5-4 and TRBJ2-5; the D gene is possibly TRBD1 (9 bases). The CDR3 is 16 amino acids. V lost 5 bases and J lost 5, with 22 bases in between. Germline V gives CDR1 SGHNT, CDR2 YYREEE (reference sequence). The CDR3 sequence is CASRPGGTGLTETQYF. CDR3 nucleotide sequence: TGTGCCAGCAGACCGGGAGGGACAGGGTTGACGGAGACCCAGTACTTC.

This clone was recorded once. The chain couples TRBV7-6 to TRBJ2-1, with 7 bases that match TRBD2. The trim removed 2 bases at V and 6 bases at J, leaving 4 bases unmatched. Germline V CDR1 and CDR2: SGHVS, FNYEAQ. The CDR3 sequence is 14 residues long. The CDR3 coding sequence is TGTGCCAGCAGCTTACCCGGACTAGGCAATGAGCAGTTCTTC. Protein: CASSLPGLGNEQFF.

This rearrangement joins TRBV27 to TRBJ2-7, with D uncertain. The germline V and J ends were trimmed by 0 bases and 2 bases, with 20 bases remaining between them. There are 18 residues in the CDR3. The germline V gene encodes CDR1 MNHEY and CDR2 SMNVEV (reference sequence). The CDR3 region has the DNA TGTGCCAGCAGTTTATCTCAGTCTTTGTCCCCAGGCCCCTACGAGCAGTACTTC. Its protein is CASSLSQSLSPGPYEQYF.

The chain uses TRBV29-1 and TRBJ2-7; TRBD1 matches 9 bases. In germline, CDR1 is SQVTM, CDR2 ANQGSEA. V gave up 4 bases and J gave up 1 base; unmatched junction bases: 5. The CDR3 runs 14 residues. In nucleotides, the CDR3 is TGCAGCGTTGGGAGGACAGGGGATTCCTACGAGCAGTACTTC. Translated: CSVGRTGDSYEQYF.

The chain combines TRBV4-1 with TRBJ1-5; D is possibly TRBD1 (6 bases). The CDR3 spans 18 residues. CDR1 is MGHRA and CDR2 is YSYEKL in the germline V gene. V shed 3 bases and J shed 1 base, with 19 bases lying between them. CDR3 coding DNA: TGCGCCAGCAGCCACCGAATGGGACGGGGGGCAAGCAATCAGCCCCAGCATTTT. Translated: CASSHRMGRGASNQPQHF.

The V and J genes are TRBV28 and TRBJ1-3; D may be TRBD1 (6 bases). V was trimmed by 1 base and J by 0 bases, leaving 16 bases between them. The CDR3 is 18 residues long. Germline CDR1 is MDHEN and CDR2 is SYDVKM. The DNA of the CDR3 is TGTGCCAGCAGTTTATCTACAGGGAACCCTCTCTCTGGAAACACCATATATTTT. Translation gives CASSLSTGNPLSGNTIYF. Drawing the rest from reference TRBV28 and TRBJ1-3, the complete variable domain is DVKVTQSSRYLVKRTGEKVFLECVQDMDHENMFWYRQDPGLGLRLIYFSYDVKMKEKGDIPEGYSVSREKKERFSLILESASTNQTSMYLCASSLSTGNPLSGNTIYFGEGSWLTVV.

This clone was counted a single time. This chain connects TRBV5-5 to TRBJ1-1; tentatively, D is TRBD1 (5 bases). The V gene's germline CDR1 is SGHKS and CDR2 YYEKEE (reference sequence). V lost 1 base, J lost 4 bases, and 20 bases lay in between. The CDR3 runs 17 residues. This chain's CDR3 is CASSLKVPGLGGTEAFF. The CDR3 region has the DNA TGTGCCAGCAGCTTGAAGGTTCCAGGGCTTGGCGGCACTGAAGCTTTCTTT.

The chain has TRBV4-2 and TRBJ2-2; TRBD2 agrees at 8 bases. The V and J ends lost 1 base and 7 bases, in that order; junction bases with no gene match: 8. This CDR3 is built from 16 residues. The germline CDR1 and CDR2 sequences are LGHNA and YNFKEQ. This CDR3 reads CASSQATGGGVGELFF. As DNA, the CDR3 is TGTGCCAGCAGCCAAGCGACGGGGGGGGGTGTCGGGGAGCTGTTTTTT.

This sequence joins TRBV10-2 and TRBJ2-7, with 10 bases aligning to TRBD1. Trimming cost V 4 bases and J 3 bases; bases outside gene matches: 9. CDR3 length: 16 amino acids. Germline values: CDR1 WSHSY, CDR2 SAAADI. CDR3 nucleotide sequence: TGCGCCAGCAGTGCATTTCGGACAGGGGGGTTCTACGAGCAGTACTTC. Translated, it gives CASSAFRTGGFYEQYF.

The chain is built from TRBV5-8 and TRBJ1-1, with a weak D call TRBD1 (6 bases). The V gene's germline CDR1 is SGHTS and CDR2 YDEGEE. The germline V and J ends were trimmed by 4 bases and 5 bases, with 21 bases remaining between them. The CDR3 is made up of 16 amino acids. The CDR3 spells CASSPDRKGGGTEAFF. The DNA for the CDR3 is TGTGCCAGCAGCCCCGATCGCAAAGGGGGTGGTACTGAAGCTTTCTTT.

The J gene is TRBJ1-1, the V gene TRBV30; possible D gene TRBD1, 5 bases. The germline V and J ends were trimmed by 3 bases and 5 bases, with 19 bases remaining between them. CDR1 is GTSNPN and CDR2 is SVGIG in the germline V gene (reference sequence). The CDR3 is made up of 15 amino acids. The CDR3 DNA reads as TGTGCCTGGAGACACGTCAGGGTGAGGTTTACTGAAGCTTTCTTT. The encoded protein is CAWRHVRVRFTEAFF. The full variable domain, rest sourced from reference TRBV30 and TRBJ1-1, is SQTIHQWPATLVQPVGSPLSLECTVEGTSNPNLYWYRQAAGRGLQLLFYSVGIGQISSEVPQNLSASRPQDRQFILSSKKLLLSDSGFYLCAWRHVRVRFTEAFFGQGTRLTVV.

V and J are TRBV27 and TRBJ1-2; TRBD1 is a possible D gene (5 bases). This CDR3 is 11 amino acids long. The germline V gene has CDR1 MNHEY and CDR2 SMNVEV (reference sequence). The V gene lost 6 bases and the J gene lost 8 bases, with 10 bases spanning the gap. In DNA form, the CDR3 reads TGTGCCAGCAGACAAAGGGGAGGCTACACCTTC. Amino acid sequence: CASRQRGGYTF.

V is TRBV19 and J is TRBJ2-7; TRBD1 matches at 9 bases. V shed 5 bases and J 5 bases; nucleotides not matched to a gene: 19. Germline assignment: CDR1 LNHDA and CDR2 SQIVND (reference sequence). The CDR3 extends over 18 amino acids. CDR3 residues: CASSYPGTGLSGEDEQYF. CDR3 nucleotides: TGTGCCAGTAGTTATCCCGGGACAGGGCTTTCTGGCGAAGACGAGCAGTACTTC.

V and J are TRBV7-2 and TRBJ1-6, with D unclear. V lost 2 bases and J lost 3, with 11 bases in between. In germline, CDR1 is SGHTA, CDR2 FQGNSA. The CDR3 is made up of 16 amino acids. CDR3 in amino acids: CASSLPQAGYNSPLHF. The CDR3 nucleotides are TGTGCCAGCAGCTTACCTCAGGCAGGCTATAATTCACCCCTCCACTTT.

The V call is TRBV4-1, the J call TRBJ2-7; 7 bases agree with TRBD1. The length of the CDR3 is 13 residues. Germline loops: CDR1 MGHRA, CDR2 YSYEKL. V gave up 3 bases and J gave up 3 bases; unmatched junction bases: 2. CDR3 bases: TGCGCCAGCAGCCACCGACAGGGCTACGAGCAGTACTTC. As protein: CASSHRQGYEQYF.

The chain uses TRBV6-5 and TRBJ2-1; 12 bases map to TRBD2. The CDR3 has 15 residues. V was pared by 5 bases and J by 7 bases, with 6 bases of the junction left unmatched. Germline values: CDR1 MNHEY, CDR2 SVGAGI. The CDR3 here is CASSPETSGGNEQFF. In DNA, the CDR3 is TGTGCCAGCAGTCCAGAGACTAGCGGGGGAAATGAGCAGTTCTTC.